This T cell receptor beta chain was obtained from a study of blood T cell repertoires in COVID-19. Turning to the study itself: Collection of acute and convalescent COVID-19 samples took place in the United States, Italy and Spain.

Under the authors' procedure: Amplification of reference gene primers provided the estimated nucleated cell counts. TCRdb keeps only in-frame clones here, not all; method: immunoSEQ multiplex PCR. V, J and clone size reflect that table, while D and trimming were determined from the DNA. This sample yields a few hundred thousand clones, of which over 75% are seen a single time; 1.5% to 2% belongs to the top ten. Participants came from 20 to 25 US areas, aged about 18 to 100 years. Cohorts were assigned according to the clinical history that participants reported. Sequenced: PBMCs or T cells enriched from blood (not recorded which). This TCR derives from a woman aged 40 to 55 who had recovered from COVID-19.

CDR3 in amino acids: CASSLGGLASTYNEQFF. The DNA of the CDR3 is TGTGCCAGCAGCTTAGGGGGACTAGCGTCCACCTACAATGAGCAGTTCTTC. The rearrangement joins TRBV7-9 to TRBJ2-1; 10 nucleotides agree with TRBD2. Germline V gene data show CDR1 as SEHNR and CDR2 as FQNEAQ (reference sequence). This CDR3 comprises 17 residues. V dropped 1 base and J dropped 2; count of bases not matched to a gene: 5.